The following is a T cell receptor (beta chain) sequence with its context. This clone was recorded once. Its antigen is not yet known. No much larger clone is present one base from it, and per-base qualities are unavailable. The sample originates from a study of OX40 agonist ivuxolimab in advanced cancers. About the investigation overall: The costimulatory receptor OX40 (CD134) was targeted by ivuxolimab, a fully human IgG2 agonistic monoclonal antibody. The point of sequencing TCRbeta in the periphery was to test whether ivuxolimab changed TCR sequence diversity and drove clonal T-cell expansion. Among the 52 dose-escalation patients, approximately 20 had hepatocellular carcinoma, around 15 melanoma, 9 renal cell carcinoma and 9 head and neck cancer. Patients were allowed to have had prior anti-PD-1, anti-PD-L1 or anti-CTLA-4 therapy, and 30% to 40% of the dose-escalation patients had previously received checkpoint inhibitors. In the dose-escalation cohort, 82.7% of patients were male, and the mean age was roughly 60 years, with a range of 23 to 79. Intravenous ivuxolimab was administered to patients every 2 weeks at six dose levels: 0.01, 0.1, 0.3, 1.5, 3 and 10 mg/kg. Partial responses occurred in three dose-escalation patients: two with cutaneous melanoma and one with hepatocellular carcinoma. The paper describes the monotherapy dose-escalation part (N ≈ 49 patients) of the phase I trial of ivuxolimab.

Genomic DNA was isolated from the sorted cells so that the TCRbeta CDR3 region could be sequenced. The immunoSEQ Assay was used to sequence the TCRbeta CDR3 regions. TCRdb carries this immuneACCESS record with in-frame sequences only. Its versions omit some clonotypes, under half of them owing to an unresolved V gene in the studies checked, with the rest unexplained. The table for this sample lists around 30,000 clones; 88% of them were counted only once. The ten top clones hold 45% to 65% of the sample. The study at large found these results: After ivuxolimab, expanded clones were on average more numerous among CD8+ T cells than among CD4+ T cells. Low levels of normalized T-cell clonal expansion were also seen in some patients who did not respond. Partial responders in the 0.1-3.0 mg/kg groups had among the lowest normalized peripheral clonal expansion, especially among CD8+ T cells. Antigen specificity was not determined for the clonally expanded peripheral T cells. At doses from 0.1 to 3.0 mg/kg, clonal expansion was seen in both CD4+ and CD8+ blood T cells between baseline and week 6.

The trial excluded patients who had a history of autoimmune disease or were on systemic immunosuppression. Peripheral blood for TCR sequencing was collected from all dose cohorts at baseline, on cycle 4 day 1, and on cycle 7 day 1. The samples were drawn from a first-in-human, open-label, multicenter phase I dose-escalation trial of ivuxolimab. Adults with locally advanced or metastatic head and neck squamous cell, hepatocellular, melanoma or renal cell carcinoma were enrolled in the trial. Before TCR sequencing, CD4+ T cells and CD8+ T cells were sorted from peripheral blood as separate populations. The germline V gene encodes CDR1 SNHLY and CDR2 FYNNEI. V drops 8 bases and J drops 2 bases, leaving 10 bases in between. Including cysteine and phenylalanine, the CDR3 has 12 amino acids. Only the CDR3 DNA is retained, 36 bases long and in frame from the first base.

Here the chain combines TRBV2 and TRBJ2-7; the D region may be TRBD1 or TRBD2, each matching 5 bases equally. The receptor was derived from an adult with an advanced solid tumor such as melanoma, head and neck, liver or kidney cancer. This specimen was CD4+ or CD8+ T cells sorted from blood, taken in a trial of the OX40 agonist ivuxolimab. The CDR3 region reads CASGGNPYEQYF. The DNA is as follows: TGTGCCAGCGGGGGAAACCCCTACGAGCAGTACTTC.